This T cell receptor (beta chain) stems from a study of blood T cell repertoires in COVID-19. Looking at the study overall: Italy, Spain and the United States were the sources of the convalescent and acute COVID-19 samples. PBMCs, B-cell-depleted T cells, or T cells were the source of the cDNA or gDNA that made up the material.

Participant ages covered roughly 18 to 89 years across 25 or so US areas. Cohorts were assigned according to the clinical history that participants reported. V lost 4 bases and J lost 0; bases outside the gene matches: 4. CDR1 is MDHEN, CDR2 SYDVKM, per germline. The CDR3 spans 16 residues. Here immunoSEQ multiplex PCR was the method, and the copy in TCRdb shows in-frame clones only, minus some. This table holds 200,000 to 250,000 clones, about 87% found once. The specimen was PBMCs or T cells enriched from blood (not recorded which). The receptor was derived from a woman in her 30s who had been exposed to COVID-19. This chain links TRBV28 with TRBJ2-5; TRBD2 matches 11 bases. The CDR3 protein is CASSSPGLADQETQYF. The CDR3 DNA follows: TGTGCCAGCAGTTCTCCGGGACTAGCGGACCAAGAGACCCAGTACTTC.